The 18 T cell receptor beta chains below were found in one sample sequenced in a study of blood T cell repertoires in COVID-19. The method was immunoSEQ multiplex PCR; TCRdb's version includes in-frame clones alone and lacks a portion of them. The repertoire holds around 700,000 clones, with around 90% as singletons. The specimen was peripheral blood. The receptors originated from a woman between 18 and 30 years old with acute or convalescent COVID-19.

This clone was found once. The rearrangement uses TRBV19 and TRBJ2-6, with D perhaps TRBD1 (6 bases). The CDR3 runs 15 residues. The V gene lost 4 bases and the J gene lost 0 bases, with 7 bases spanning the gap. Germline V gene lookup returns CDR1 LNHDA and CDR2 SQIVND (reference sequence). This CDR3 is CASSTRGSGANVLTF. The CDR3 DNA is TGTGCCAGTAGTACCAGGGGCTCTGGGGCCAACGTCCTGACTTTC.

The V and J genes are TRBV5-5 and TRBJ1-5; D perhaps matches TRBD1 (6 bases). The germline V and J ends were trimmed by 4 bases and 0 bases, with 11 bases remaining between them. The CDR3 extends over 15 amino acids. CDR1 and CDR2 (germline): SGHKS, YYEKEE (reference sequence). The CDR3 region is CASSPGQSSNQPQHF. CDR3 sequence (DNA): TGTGCCAGCAGCCCAGGACAGTCTAGCAATCAGCCCCAGCATTTT.

This clone was seen only a few times. The chain combines TRBV12-3 or TRBV12-4 with TRBJ1-1; D is possibly TRBD1 (5 bases). With 1 base removed from V and 6 bases from J, the gap between germline ends came to 9 bases. The CDR3 has 13 residues. CDR3 nucleotides: TGTGCCAGCAGTTTAGGGGGGGATTCTGAAGCTTTCTTT. Translating it yields CASSLGGDSEAFF.

The chain links TRBV7-6 to TRBJ2-5, with D perhaps TRBD2 (6 bases). There are 18 residues in the CDR3. The germline V and J ends were trimmed by 1 base and 1 base, with 19 bases remaining between them. CDR1 is SGHVS, CDR2 FNYEAQ, per germline. The CDR3 DNA reads TGTGCCAGCAGCTTAGGGATTGAGGGAGGAAATAGCCAAGAGACCCAGTACTTC. Translated: CASSLGIEGGNSQETQYF. The full variable domain, its missing parts supplied by reference TRBV7-6 and TRBJ2-5, is GAGVSQSPRYKVTKRGQDVALRCDPISGHVSLYWYRQALGQGPEFLTYFNYEAQQDKSGLPNDRFSAERPEGSISTLTIQRTEQRDSAMYRCASSLGIEGGNSQETQYFGPGTRLLVL.

The chain joins TRBV7-2 to TRBJ2-7, with 8 bases fitting TRBD1. V lost 7 bases to trimming and J lost 1 base; unmatched junction nucleotides: 3. Germline CDR1 reads SGHTA; CDR2 reads FQGNSA. CDR3 size: 13 residues. For the CDR3, the DNA is TGTGCCAGCACCCGACAGGGGTCCTACGAGCAGTACTTC. Encoded protein: CASTRQGSYEQYF.

There are a few counts of this clone. The DNA of the CDR3 is TGTGCCAGTAGTATAGCCGAGGGACAGGGTGGCCAGCCCCAGCATTTT. The encoded protein is CASSIAEGQGGQPQHF. This chain joins TRBV19 and TRBJ1-5, with 9 bases matching TRBD1. CDR3 length: 16 amino acids. Germline V gene data show CDR1 as LNHDA and CDR2 as SQIVND (reference sequence). Trimming cost V 1 base and J 7 bases; bases outside gene matches: 8. Together with reference TRBV19 and TRBJ1-5, the CDR3 gives the full variable domain: DGGITQSPKYLFRKEGQNVTLSCEQNLNHDAMYWYRQDPGQGLRLIYYSQIVNDFQKGDIAEGYSVSREKKESFPLTVTSAQKNPTAFYLCASSIAEGQGGQPQHFGDGTRLSIL.

A few counts support this clone. The gene calls are TRBV5-1 and TRBJ1-1; 9 bases match TRBD1. The ends lost 2 bases at V and 6 bases at J; junction bases unmatched: 8. The CDR3 loop spans 15 amino acids. The germline CDR1 and CDR2 sequences are SGHRS and YFSETQ. The CDR3 sequence: CASSFTQGASAEAFF. CDR3 nucleotides: TGCGCCAGCAGCTTCACACAGGGGGCGTCGGCTGAAGCTTTCTTT. The full variable domain, in which reference TRBV5-1 and TRBJ1-1 provide the parts outside the CDR3, is KAGVTQTPRYLIKTRGQQVTLSCSPISGHRSVSWYQQTPGQGLQFLFEYFSETQRNKGNFPGRFSGRQFSNSRSEMNVSTLELGDSALYLCASSFTQGASAEAFFGQGTRLTVV.

The chain is built from TRBV5-1 and TRBJ2-7; TRBD1 aligns across 7 bases. This CDR3 comprises 15 residues. CDR1 is SGHRS and CDR2 is YFSETQ in the germline V gene. J was trimmed by 0 bases and V by 3 bases; bases with no gene match: 6. The CDR3 DNA reads as TGCGCCAGCAGCTCGTCGACAGGGAGCTCCTACGAGCAGTACTTC. The encoded protein is CASSSSTGSSYEQYF.

The chain recombines TRBV9 with TRBJ1-2; D not resolved. The V gene's germline CDR1 is SGDLS and CDR2 YYNGEE. CDR3 length equals 14 residues. Trimming stripped 2 bases from V and 2 bases from J, with 10 bases between. The CDR3 DNA sequence: TGTGCCAGCAGCGTGGGCCAGTCAAACTATGGCTACACCTTC. Its translation: CASSVGQSNYGYTF.

V and J are TRBV27 and TRBJ2-3; 16 bases map to TRBD2. Trimming took 10 bases from V and 4 from J; bases not matched to a gene: 5. The CDR3 spans 15 residues. Per germline, CDR1 MNHEY and CDR2 SMNVEV (reference sequence). The CDR3 reads CATSGLAGGADTQYF. The CDR3, as DNA: TGTGCCACCTCGGGACTAGCGGGGGGGGCAGATACGCAGTATTTT.

The CDR3 region is CASSFAVTEAFF. CDR3 bases: TGTGCCAGCAGCTTCGCGGTTACTGAAGCTTTCTTT. The rearrangement links TRBV7-9 to TRBJ1-1; no definite D call. The CDR3 runs to 12 residues. Germline V gives CDR1 SEHNR, CDR2 FQNEAQ (reference sequence). Deletions cut 3 bases from V and 5 bases from J, with 7 bases between.

The V gene is TRBV7-9, the J gene TRBJ1-4; TRBD1 matches at 9 bases. Germline CDR1 SEHNR, CDR2 FQNEAQ (reference sequence). This CDR3 has 14 residues. With V trimmed by 7 bases and J by 14 bases, 14 bases remained unmatched. The CDR3 is CASTAATGGTRLFF. The CDR3 DNA is TGTGCCAGCACCGCCGCGACAGGGGGGACGCGGCTGTTTTTT.

CDR3 protein: CASSLLRGGTDTQYF. Here the CDR3 DNA reads TGTGCCAGCAGCTTGTTGCGGGGGGGCACAGATACGCAGTATTTT. The chain couples TRBV5-4 to TRBJ2-3; 8 bases fit TRBD2. Germline CDR1 SGHNT, CDR2 YYREEE (reference sequence). Trimming at V came to 1 base and at J to 1 base, leaving 2 bases not matched to a gene. The CDR3 is made up of 15 amino acids.

V gene TRBV19 combines with J gene TRBJ1-3, with D perhaps matching TRBD1 (5 bases). Germline CDR1 reads LNHDA; CDR2 reads SQIVND (reference sequence). Trimming took off 3 bases at V and 2 bases at J, with 11 bases between the two ends. The CDR3 covers 15 residues. In DNA, the CDR3 is TGTGCCAGTAGTATCCGGACATCGACTGGAAACACCATATATTTT. Protein: CASSIRTSTGNTIYF.

The chain carries TRBV28 and TRBJ1-5; D may be TRBD1 (6 bases). Trimming cost V 3 bases and J 2 bases, with 14 bases left between them. This CDR3 has 16 amino acids. Per germline, CDR1 MDHEN and CDR2 SYDVKM. CDR3 nucleotide sequence: TGTGCCAGCAGTTTCTCCCCCGCAGGGGGCAATCAGCCCCAGCATTTT. As protein: CASSFSPAGGNQPQHF. The whole variable domain, remainder taken from reference TRBV28 and TRBJ1-5, is DVKVTQSSRYLVKRTGEKVFLECVQDMDHENMFWYRQDPGLGLRLIYFSYDVKMKEKGDIPEGYSVSREKKERFSLILESASTNQTSMYLCASSFSPAGGNQPQHFGDGTRLSIL.

In regard to this clone: Other DNA sequences in the sample encode the same CDR3. For the CDR3, the DNA is TGCGCCAGCAGCTCCGGGACAGGGGTTTCACCCCTCCACTTT. The encoded protein is CASSSGTGVSPLHF. This chain uses TRBV5-1 with TRBJ1-6, with TRBD1 matching over 10 bases. CDR3 length: 14 residues. J gave up 9 bases and V 3 bases, and 3 bases lay outside the gene matches. The germline CDR1 and CDR2 sequences are SGHRS and YFSETQ.

The chain has TRBV13 and TRBJ1-2; a possible D gene is TRBD1 (6 bases). V was trimmed by 5 bases and J by 2 bases, leaving 18 bases between them. CDR1 PRHDT and CDR2 FYEKMQ come from the germline V gene (reference sequence). The CDR3 is 16 residues long. CDR3 sequence (DNA): TGTGCCAGCAGCCCTTCGGAGGGGGGGGACAACTATGGCTACACCTTC. Its protein product is CASSPSEGGDNYGYTF.

V usage is TRBV12-3 or TRBV12-4 and J usage is TRBJ2-1; 9 bases map to TRBD1. The CDR3 extends over 11 amino acids. After removal of 3 bases from V and 15 bases from J, the junction contained 3 bases not matched to a gene. The CDR3, as DNA: TGTGCCAGCAGTTTGGACAGGGGTAGGTTCTTC. It is translated as CASSLDRGRFF.